This T cell receptor (beta chain) was profiled in a study of T cells in Graves' hyperthyroidism and ophthalmopathy. Overall study results and limits: Through a model of 13 V-J features, ophthalmopathy was separated from stable hyperthyroidism.

Amplified TCR beta CDR3 regions derived from RNA transcripts. The primer set for the first-round RT-PCR of the TCR CDR3 was HTBI. Via MiXCR, TCRdb re-called the multiplex PCR reads, giving one row per CDR3 protein. Among about 500,000 distinct CDR3 sequences listed, under 20% were seen once. This clonotype came up many times. Its antigen is unidentified. Active moderate-to-severe ophthalmopathy, Clinical Activity Score at least 3, NOSPECS at least 4, under 3 months' duration. The sequenced sample was blood. The receptor comes from a woman younger than 30 with Graves' ophthalmopathy.

CDR3 loop: CASSLVYEQFF. The CDR3 bases are TGTGCCAGCAGCTTAGTCTATGAGCAGTTCTTC. V and J are TRBV11-2 and TRBJ2-1, with D unresolved. The germline gives CDR1 SGHAT, CDR2 FQNNGV. The length of the CDR3 is 11 residues. V lost 1 base and J lost 8, with 3 bases in between.